This T cell receptor (beta chain) was sequenced in a study of post-analysis software for immune sequencing data. Unique molecular identifiers featured in each of the TCR beta cDNA libraries. TCRdb reprocessed the PCR reads with MiXCR, giving one entry per CDR3 protein. The repertoire holds around 150,000 distinct CDR3 sequences, with roughly 34% as singletons. The CDR3 extends over 11 amino acids. The germline gives CDR1 WSHSY, CDR2 SAAADI. Trimming cost V 2 bases and J 11 bases, with 7 bases left between them. The source material was blood, sampled after autologous hematopoietic stem cell transplantation. The rearrangement uses TRBV10-2 and TRBJ2-1; D gene uncertain. This receptor was obtained from a girl aged 5-17 years with multiple sclerosis. The CDR3 DNA follows: TGCGCCAGCAGTGAGACTACGAAGCAGTTCTTC. Its translation: CASSETTKQFF.